This T cell receptor (beta chain) was sequenced in a study of blood T cell repertoires in COVID-19. Study background: The samples span acute and convalescent COVID-19 from the United States, Italy and Spain. PBMCs, B-cell-depleted T cells, or T cells were the source of the cDNA or gDNA that made up the material.

Authors' methods: The assay estimated nucleated cells by amplifying reference gene primers. Assay: immunoSEQ multiplex PCR; the TCRdb copy retains only in-frame clones and omits some. V and J calls plus clone size are reproduced from that table; the DNA served to infer D and trimming. Of under 500,000 clones listed, around 89% are singletons. CDR1 MDHEN and CDR2 SYDVKM come from the germline V gene. Trimming took 8 bases from V and 0 from J, leaving 17 bases between them. The CDR3 totals 16 residues. Sample: peripheral blood. The receptor was derived from a woman in her twenties or thirties with acute or convalescent COVID-19. The V call is TRBV28, the J call TRBJ2-1; possible D gene TRBD2, 5 bases. DNA for the CDR3: TGTGCCAGCCGCCGGCTCGGGGTGAGCTCCTACAATGAGCAGTTCTTC. It yields the protein CASRRLGVSSYNEQFF.